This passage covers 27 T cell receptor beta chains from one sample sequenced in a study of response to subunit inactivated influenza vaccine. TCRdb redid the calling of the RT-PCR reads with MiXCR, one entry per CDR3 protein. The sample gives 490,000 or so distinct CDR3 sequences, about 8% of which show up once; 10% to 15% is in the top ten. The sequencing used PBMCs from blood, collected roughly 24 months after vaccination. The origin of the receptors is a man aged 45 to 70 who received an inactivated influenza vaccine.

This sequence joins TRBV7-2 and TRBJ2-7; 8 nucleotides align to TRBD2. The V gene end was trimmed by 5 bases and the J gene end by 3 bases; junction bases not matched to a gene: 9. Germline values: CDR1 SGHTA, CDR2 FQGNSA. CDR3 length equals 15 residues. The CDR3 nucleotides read TGTGCCAGCAGCACTAGCGGCCTACCTGTCTACGAGCAGTACTTC. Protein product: CASSTSGLPVYEQYF.

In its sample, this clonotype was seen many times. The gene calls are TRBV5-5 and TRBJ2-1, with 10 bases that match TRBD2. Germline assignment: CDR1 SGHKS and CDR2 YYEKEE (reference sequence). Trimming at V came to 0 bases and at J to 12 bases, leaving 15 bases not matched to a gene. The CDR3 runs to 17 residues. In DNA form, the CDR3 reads TGTGCCAGCAGCTTGGGTGGGACTAGCGCAAGGCCTATAGGGCAGTTCTTC. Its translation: CASSLGGTSARPIGQFF.

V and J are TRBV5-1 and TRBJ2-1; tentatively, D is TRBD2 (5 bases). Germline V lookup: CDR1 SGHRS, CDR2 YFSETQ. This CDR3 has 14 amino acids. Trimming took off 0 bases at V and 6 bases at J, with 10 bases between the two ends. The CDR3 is CASSLVPGINEQFF. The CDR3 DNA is TGCGCCAGCAGCTTGGTACCGGGGATCAATGAGCAGTTCTTC.

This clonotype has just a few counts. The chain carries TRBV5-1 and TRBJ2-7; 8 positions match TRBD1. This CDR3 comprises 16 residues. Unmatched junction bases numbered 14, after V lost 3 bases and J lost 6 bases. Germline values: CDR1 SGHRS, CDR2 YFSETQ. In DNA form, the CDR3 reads TGCGCCAGCAGCTACCAGACAGGGGTGAACTCGGGCGAGCAGTACTTC. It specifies CASSYQTGVNSGEQYF.

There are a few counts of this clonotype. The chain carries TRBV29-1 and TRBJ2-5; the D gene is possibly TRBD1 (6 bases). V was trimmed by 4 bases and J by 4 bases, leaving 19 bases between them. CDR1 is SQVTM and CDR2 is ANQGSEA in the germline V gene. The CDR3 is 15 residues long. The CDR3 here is CSVVPQGRNIETQYF. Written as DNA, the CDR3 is TGCAGCGTTGTACCACAGGGACGGAACATAGAGACCCAGTACTTC.

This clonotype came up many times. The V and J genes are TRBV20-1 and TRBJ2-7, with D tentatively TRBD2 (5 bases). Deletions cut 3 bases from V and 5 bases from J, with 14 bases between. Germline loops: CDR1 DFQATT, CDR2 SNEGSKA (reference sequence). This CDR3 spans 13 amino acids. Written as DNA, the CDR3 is TGCAGTGCTAGGGAGGCCGTTAGCGACGAGCAGTACTTC. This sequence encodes CSAREAVSDEQYF.

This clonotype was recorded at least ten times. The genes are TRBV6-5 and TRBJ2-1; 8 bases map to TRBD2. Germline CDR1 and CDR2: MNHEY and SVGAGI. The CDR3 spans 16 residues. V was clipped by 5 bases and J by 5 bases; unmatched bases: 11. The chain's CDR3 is CASSAQLAVDDNEQFF. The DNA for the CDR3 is TGTGCCAGCAGTGCTCAACTAGCGGTAGACGACAATGAGCAGTTCTTC.

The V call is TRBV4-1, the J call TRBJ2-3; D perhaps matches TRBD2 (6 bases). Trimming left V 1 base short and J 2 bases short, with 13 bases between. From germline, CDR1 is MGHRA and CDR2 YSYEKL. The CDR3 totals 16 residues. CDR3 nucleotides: TGCGCCAGCAGCCAAGGTTCGCGGGGATTCACAGATACGCAGTATTTT. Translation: CASSQGSRGFTDTQYF.

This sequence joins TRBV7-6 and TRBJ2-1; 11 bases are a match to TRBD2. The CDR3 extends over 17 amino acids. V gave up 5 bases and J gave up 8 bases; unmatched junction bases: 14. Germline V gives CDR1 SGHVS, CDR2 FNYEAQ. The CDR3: CASSPGTSGYLFHEQFF. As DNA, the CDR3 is TGTGCCAGCAGCCCCGGGACTAGCGGTTATTTATTCCATGAGCAGTTCTTC.

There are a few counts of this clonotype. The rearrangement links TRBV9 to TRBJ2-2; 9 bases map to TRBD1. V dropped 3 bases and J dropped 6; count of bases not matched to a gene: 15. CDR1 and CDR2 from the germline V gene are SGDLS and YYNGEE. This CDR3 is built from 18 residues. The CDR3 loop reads CASSGRRGVQGAAGELFF. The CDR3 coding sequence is TGTGCCAGCAGCGGTCGACGGGGGGTACAGGGGGCAGCCGGGGAGCTGTTTTTT.

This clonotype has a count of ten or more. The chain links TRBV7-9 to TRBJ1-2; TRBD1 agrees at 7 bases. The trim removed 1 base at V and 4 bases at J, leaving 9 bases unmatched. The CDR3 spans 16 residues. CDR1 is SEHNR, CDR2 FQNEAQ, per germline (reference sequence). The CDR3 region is CASSLVTLQGPYGYTF. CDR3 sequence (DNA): TGTGCCAGCAGCTTAGTTACCTTACAGGGGCCCTATGGCTACACCTTC.

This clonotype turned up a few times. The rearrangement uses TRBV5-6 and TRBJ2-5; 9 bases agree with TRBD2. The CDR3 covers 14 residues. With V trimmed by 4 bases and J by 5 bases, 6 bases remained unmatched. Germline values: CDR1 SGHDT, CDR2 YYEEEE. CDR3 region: CASSLGTSKETQYF. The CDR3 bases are TGTGCCAGCAGCCTCGGGACTAGCAAGGAGACCCAGTACTTC.

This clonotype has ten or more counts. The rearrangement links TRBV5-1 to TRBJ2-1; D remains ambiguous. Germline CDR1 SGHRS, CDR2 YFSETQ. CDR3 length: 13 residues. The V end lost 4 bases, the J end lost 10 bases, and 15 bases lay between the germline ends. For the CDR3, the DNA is TGCGCCAGCAGCCCCGCCCCCGGACGGGAGCAGTTCTTC. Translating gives CASSPAPGREQFF.

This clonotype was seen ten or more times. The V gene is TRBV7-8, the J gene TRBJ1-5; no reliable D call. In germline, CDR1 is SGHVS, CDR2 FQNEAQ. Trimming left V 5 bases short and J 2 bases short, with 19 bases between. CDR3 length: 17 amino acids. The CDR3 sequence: CASSKGEVMIGNQPQHF. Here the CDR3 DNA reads TGTGCCAGCAGCAAGGGAGAGGTGATGATTGGCAATCAGCCCCAGCATTTT.

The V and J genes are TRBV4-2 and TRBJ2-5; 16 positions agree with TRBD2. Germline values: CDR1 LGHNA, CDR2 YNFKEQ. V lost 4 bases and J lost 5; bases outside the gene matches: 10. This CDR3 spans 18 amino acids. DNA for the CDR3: TGTGCCAGCAGCCTCGGGACTAGCGGGGGGGACCGGTTCGAGACCCAGTACTTC. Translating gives CASSLGTSGGDRFETQYF.

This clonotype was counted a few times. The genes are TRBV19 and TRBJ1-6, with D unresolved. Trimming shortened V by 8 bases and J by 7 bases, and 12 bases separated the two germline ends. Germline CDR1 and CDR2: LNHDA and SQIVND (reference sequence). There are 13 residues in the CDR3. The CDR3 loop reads CASGPVVNSPLHF. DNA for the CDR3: TGTGCCAGTGGTCCGGTCGTAAATTCACCCCTCCACTTT.

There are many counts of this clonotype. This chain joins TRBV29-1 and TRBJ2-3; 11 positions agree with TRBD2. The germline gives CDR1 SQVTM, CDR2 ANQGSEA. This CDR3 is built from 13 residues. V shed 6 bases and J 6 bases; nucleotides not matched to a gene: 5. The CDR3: CSVNSGRADTQYF. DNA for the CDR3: TGCAGCGTAAATAGCGGGAGGGCGGATACGCAGTATTTT.

The DNA for the CDR3 is TGTGCCAGCAGCCAGACAGCCGGGGGCTACACCTTC. As protein: CASSQTAGGYTF. This chain links TRBV4-2 with TRBJ1-2, with D perhaps TRBD1 (5 bases). The CDR3 extends over 12 amino acids. V gave up 3 bases and J gave up 8 bases, with 10 bases separating them. Germline CDR1 is LGHNA and CDR2 is YNFKEQ.

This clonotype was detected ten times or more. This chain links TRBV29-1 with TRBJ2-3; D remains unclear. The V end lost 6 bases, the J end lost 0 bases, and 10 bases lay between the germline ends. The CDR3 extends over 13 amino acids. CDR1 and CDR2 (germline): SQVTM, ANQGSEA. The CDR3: CSVRWASTDTQYF. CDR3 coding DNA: TGCAGCGTCCGCTGGGCGAGCACAGATACGCAGTATTTT.

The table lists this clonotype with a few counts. The CDR3 reads CASSQEDRREETQYF. CDR3 coding DNA: TGTGCCAGCAGCCAAGAGGACAGGAGGGAAGAGACCCAGTACTTC. The rearrangement links TRBV14 to TRBJ2-5; maybe TRBD1 (7 bases). The CDR3 is 15 residues long. Per germline, CDR1 SGHDN and CDR2 FVKESK. V was cut by 0 bases and J by 3 bases, with 11 bases left in between.

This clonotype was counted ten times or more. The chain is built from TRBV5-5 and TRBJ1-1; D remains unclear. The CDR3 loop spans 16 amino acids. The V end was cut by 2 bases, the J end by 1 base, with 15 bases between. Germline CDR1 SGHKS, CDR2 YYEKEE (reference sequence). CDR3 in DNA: TGTGCCAGCAGCTTATCCGGACGAGGAGGGAACACTGAAGCTTTCTTT. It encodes CASSLSGRGGNTEAFF. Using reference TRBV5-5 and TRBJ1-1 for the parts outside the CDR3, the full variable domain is DAGVTQSPTHLIKTRGQQVTLRCSPISGHKSVSWYQQVLGQGPQFIFQYYEKEERGRGNFPDRFSARQFPNYSSELNVNALLLGDSALYLCASSLSGRGGNTEAFFGQGTRLTVV.

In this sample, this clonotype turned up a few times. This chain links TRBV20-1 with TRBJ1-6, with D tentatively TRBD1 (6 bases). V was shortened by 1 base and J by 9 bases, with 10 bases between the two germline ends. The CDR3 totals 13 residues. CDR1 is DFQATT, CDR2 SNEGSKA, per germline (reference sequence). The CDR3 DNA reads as TGCAGTGCTAGAGGGACAGTCAGTTCACCCCTCCACTTT. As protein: CSARGTVSSPLHF.

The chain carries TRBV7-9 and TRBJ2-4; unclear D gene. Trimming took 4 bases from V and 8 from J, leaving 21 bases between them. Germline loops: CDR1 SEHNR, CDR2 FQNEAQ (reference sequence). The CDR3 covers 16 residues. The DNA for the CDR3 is TGTGCCAGCAGCTCGAAGATGGACGCGCCGGCGGACATTCAGTACTTC. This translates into CASSSKMDAPADIQYF.

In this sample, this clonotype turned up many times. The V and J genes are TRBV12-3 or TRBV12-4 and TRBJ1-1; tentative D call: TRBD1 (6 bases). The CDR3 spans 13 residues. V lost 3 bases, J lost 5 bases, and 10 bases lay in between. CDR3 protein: CASSLTGMTEAFF. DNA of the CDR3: TGTGCCAGCAGTTTGACAGGAATGACTGAAGCTTTCTTT.

CDR3 in DNA: TGCAGTGCGTCCACAGGGGGCGGCGCAGATACGCAGTATTTT. This codes for CSASTGGGADTQYF. V usage is TRBV20-1 and J usage is TRBJ2-3, with 9 bases lining up with TRBD1. The CDR3 runs to 14 residues. The V and J ends lost 6 bases and 4 bases, in that order; junction bases with no gene match: 8. Germline-derived CDR1 and CDR2 are DFQATT and SNEGSKA (reference sequence).

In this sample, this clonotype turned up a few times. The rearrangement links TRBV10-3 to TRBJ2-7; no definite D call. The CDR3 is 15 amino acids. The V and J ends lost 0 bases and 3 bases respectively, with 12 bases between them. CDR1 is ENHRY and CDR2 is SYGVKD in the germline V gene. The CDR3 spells CAISESGNSFYEQYF. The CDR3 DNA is TGTGCCATCAGTGAGTCAGGTAACAGCTTCTACGAGCAGTACTTC.

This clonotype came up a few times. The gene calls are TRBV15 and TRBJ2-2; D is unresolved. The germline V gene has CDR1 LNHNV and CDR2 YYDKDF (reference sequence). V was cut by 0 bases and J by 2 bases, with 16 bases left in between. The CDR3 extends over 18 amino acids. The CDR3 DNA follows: TGTGCCACCAGCAGAGATCCCGGTTTCTCCGTTAACACCGGGGAGCTGTTTTTT. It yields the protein CATSRDPGFSVNTGELFF.